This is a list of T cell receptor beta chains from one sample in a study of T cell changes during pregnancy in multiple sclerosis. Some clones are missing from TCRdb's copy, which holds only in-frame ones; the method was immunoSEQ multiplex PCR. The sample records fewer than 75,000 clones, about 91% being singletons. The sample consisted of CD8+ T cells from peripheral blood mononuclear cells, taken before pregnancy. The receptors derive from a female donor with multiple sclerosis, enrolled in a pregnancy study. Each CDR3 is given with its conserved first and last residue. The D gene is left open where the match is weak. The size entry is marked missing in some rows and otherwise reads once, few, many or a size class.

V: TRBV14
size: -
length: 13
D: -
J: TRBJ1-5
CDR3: CASSQDSTEPQHF
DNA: TGTGCCAGCAGCCAAGATTCTACCGAGCCCCAGCATTTT

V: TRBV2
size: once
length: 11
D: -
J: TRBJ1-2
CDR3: CATRSDYGYTF
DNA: TGTGCCACCCGGTCCGACTATGGCTACACCTTC

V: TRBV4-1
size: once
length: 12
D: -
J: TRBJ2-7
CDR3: CASRGVGYEQYF
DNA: TGCGCCAGCCGAGGTGTAGGCTACGAGCAGTACTTC

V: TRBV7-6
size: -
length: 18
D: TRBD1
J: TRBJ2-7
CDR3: CASSLDDWRTGFGGWQYF
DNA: TGTGCCAGCAGCTTAGATGATTGGAGGACAGGGTTTGGAGGATGGCAGTACTTC

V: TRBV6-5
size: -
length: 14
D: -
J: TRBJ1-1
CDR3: CASSKTELNTEAFF
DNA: TGTGCCAGCAGTAAAACAGAGCTGAACACTGAAGCTTTCTTT

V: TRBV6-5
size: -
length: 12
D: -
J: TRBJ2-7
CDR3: CASSYEGGEQYF
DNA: TGTGCCAGCAGTTACGAGGGGGGGGAGCAGTACTTC

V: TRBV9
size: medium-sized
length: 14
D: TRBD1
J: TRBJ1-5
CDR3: CASSEGTGGRPQHF
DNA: TGTGCCAGCAGCGAGGGGACAGGGGGAAGGCCCCAGCATTTT

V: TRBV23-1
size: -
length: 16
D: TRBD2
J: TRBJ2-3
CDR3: CASSPPCGGTSDTQYF
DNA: TGCGCCAGCAGTCCGCCTTGCGGGGGGACCTCAGATACGCAGTATTTT

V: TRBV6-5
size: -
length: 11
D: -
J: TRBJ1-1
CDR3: CASRRSTEAFF
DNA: TGTGCCAGCAGGCGTAGCACTGAAGCTTTCTTT

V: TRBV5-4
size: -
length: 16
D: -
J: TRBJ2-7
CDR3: CASSSRDNPGSHEQYF
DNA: TGTGCCAGCAGCTCCCGGGACAACCCAGGTTCCCACGAGCAGTACTTC

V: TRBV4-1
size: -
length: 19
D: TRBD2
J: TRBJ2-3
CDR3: CASSQAPGTSGGTTDTQYF
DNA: TGCGCCAGCAGCCAAGCTCCCGGGACTAGCGGGGGGACCACAGATACGCAGTATTTT

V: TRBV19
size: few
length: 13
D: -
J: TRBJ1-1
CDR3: CATKQGANTEAFF
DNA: TGTGCCACCAAACAGGGTGCGAACACTGAAGCTTTCTTT

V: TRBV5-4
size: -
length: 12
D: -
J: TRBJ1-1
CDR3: CASSLGQTEAFF
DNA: TGTGCCAGCAGCTTGGGACAGACGGAAGCTTTCTTT

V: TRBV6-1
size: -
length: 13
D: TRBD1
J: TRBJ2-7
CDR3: CASSGQGALEQYF
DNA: TGTGCCAGCAGTGGACAGGGGGCACTTGAGCAGTACTTC

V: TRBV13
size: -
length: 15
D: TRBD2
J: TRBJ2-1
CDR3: CASSSRLAPDNEQFF
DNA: TGTGCCAGCAGCTCCCGACTAGCGCCAGACAATGAGCAGTTCTTC

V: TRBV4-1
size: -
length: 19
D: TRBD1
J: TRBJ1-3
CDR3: CASSPPGVEGARSGNTIYF
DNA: TGCGCCAGCAGCCCGCCCGGGGTAGAGGGGGCCCGCTCTGGAAACACCATATATTTT

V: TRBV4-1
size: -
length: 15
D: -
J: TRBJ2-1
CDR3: CASSQNSGNYNEQFF
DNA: TGCGCCAGCAGCCAGAACAGCGGAAACTACAATGAGCAGTTCTTC

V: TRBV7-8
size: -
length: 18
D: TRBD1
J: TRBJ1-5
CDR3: CASSPRTGSAVGNQPQHF
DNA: TGTGCCAGCAGCCCAAGGACAGGGTCGGCCGTAGGCAATCAGCCCCAGCATTTT

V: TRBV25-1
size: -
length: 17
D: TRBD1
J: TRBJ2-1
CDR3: CASSESTRGLFYNEQFF
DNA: TGTGCCAGCAGTGAATCGACGAGGGGGCTTTTCTACAATGAGCAGTTCTTC

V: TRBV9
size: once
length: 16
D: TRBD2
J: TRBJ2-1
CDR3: CASSVAGTTFKTEQFF
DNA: TGTGCCAGCAGCGTAGCAGGGACTACCTTTAAGACTGAGCAGTTCTTC

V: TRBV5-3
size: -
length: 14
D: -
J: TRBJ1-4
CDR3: CARSSRRVGEKLFF
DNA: TGTGCCAGAAGCTCGCGGAGGGTGGGCGAAAAACTGTTTTTT

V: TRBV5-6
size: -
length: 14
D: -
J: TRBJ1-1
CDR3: CASSLISGNTEAFF
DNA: TGTGCCAGCAGCTTGATCTCGGGGAACACTGAAGCTTTCTTT

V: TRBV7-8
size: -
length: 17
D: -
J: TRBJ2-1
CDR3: CASSLVAWQGKGNEQFF
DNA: TGTGCCAGCAGCTTAGTCGCGTGGCAGGGTAAGGGCAATGAGCAGTTCTTC

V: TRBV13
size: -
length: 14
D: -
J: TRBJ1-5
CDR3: CASSLGLKNQPQHF
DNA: TGTGCCAGCAGCTTGGGCCTAAAGAATCAGCCCCAGCATTTT

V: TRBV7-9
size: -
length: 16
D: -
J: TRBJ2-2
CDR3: CASTIGQRVIVGELFF
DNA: TGTGCCAGCACTATAGGCCAGCGAGTGATTGTCGGGGAGCTGTTTTTT

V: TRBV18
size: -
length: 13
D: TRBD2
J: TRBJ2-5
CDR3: CASSGLAWETQYF
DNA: TGTGCCAGCTCAGGACTAGCGTGGGAGACCCAGTACTTC

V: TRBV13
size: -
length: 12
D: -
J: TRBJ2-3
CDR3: CASSSLTDTQYF
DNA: TGTGCCAGCAGCTCCCTCACAGATACGCAGTATTTT

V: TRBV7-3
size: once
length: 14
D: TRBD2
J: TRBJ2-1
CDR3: CASSLIAGGNEQFF
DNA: TGTGCCAGCAGCTTAATTGCGGGGGGGAATGAGCAGTTCTTC

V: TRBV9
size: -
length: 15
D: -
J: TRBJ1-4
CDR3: CASSGRIDSHEKLFF
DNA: TGTGCCAGCAGCGGGCGGATTGACAGTCACGAAAAACTGTTTTTT

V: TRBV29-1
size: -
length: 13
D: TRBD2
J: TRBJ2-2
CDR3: CSVVTSGTGELFF
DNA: TGCAGCGTTGTGACTAGCGGCACCGGGGAGCTGTTTTTT

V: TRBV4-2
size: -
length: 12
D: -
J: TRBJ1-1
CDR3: CASSQGDTEAFF
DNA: TGTGCCAGCAGCCAAGGAGACACTGAAGCTTTCTTT

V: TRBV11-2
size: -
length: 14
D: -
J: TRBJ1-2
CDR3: CASSLSGLDYGYTF
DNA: TGTGCCAGCAGCTTATCCGGTTTGGACTATGGCTACACCTTC

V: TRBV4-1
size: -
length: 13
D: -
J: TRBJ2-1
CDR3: CASSQETGYEQFF
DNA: TGCGCCAGCAGCCAAGAAACCGGGTATGAGCAGTTCTTC

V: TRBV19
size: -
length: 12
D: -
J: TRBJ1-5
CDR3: CASRYGNQPQHF
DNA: TGTGCCAGTCGGTACGGCAATCAGCCCCAGCATTTT

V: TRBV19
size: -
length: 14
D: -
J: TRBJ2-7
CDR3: CASSIGLSSYEQYF
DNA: TGTGCCAGTAGTATCGGACTGAGCTCCTACGAGCAGTACTTC

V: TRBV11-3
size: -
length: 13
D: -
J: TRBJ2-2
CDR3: CASSLADTGELFF
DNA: TGTGCCAGCAGCTTAGCAGACACCGGGGAGCTGTTTTTT

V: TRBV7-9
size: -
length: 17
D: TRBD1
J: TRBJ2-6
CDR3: CATPRVRGRIGANVLTF
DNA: TGTGCCACTCCAAGAGTCAGGGGGCGAATAGGGGCCAACGTCCTGACTTTC

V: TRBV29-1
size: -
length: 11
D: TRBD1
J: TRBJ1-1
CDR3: CSVDSGGEAFF
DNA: TGCAGCGTTGACTCAGGGGGCGAAGCTTTCTTT

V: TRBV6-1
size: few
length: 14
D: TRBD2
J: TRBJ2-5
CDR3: CASSEGRGGETQYF
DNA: TGTGCCAGCAGTGAGGGGCGGGGGGGAGAGACCCAGTACTTC

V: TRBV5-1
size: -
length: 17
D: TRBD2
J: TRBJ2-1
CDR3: CASSKRGGADGYNEQFF
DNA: TGCGCCAGCAGTAAGCGGGGGGGGGCTGATGGCTACAATGAGCAGTTCTTC

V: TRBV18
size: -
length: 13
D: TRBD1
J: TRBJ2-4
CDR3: CASSQDRADIQYF
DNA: TGTGCCAGCTCACAGGACAGGGCGGACATTCAGTACTTC

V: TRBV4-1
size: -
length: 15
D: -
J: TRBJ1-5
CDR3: CASSQGDSVGQPQHF
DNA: TGCGCCAGCAGCCAAGGAGACAGCGTCGGTCAGCCCCAGCATTTT

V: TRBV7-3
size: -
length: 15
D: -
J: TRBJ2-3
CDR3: CASSPIGGSTDTQYF
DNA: TGTGCCAGCAGCCCCATCGGTGGTAGCACAGATACGCAGTATTTT

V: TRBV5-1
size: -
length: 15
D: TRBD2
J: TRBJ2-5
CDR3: CASSSPSGGLGTQYF
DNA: TGCGCCAGCAGCTCGCCTAGCGGGGGCCTGGGGACCCAGTACTTC

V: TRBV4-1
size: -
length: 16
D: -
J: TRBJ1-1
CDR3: CASSQESSGLGTEAFF
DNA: TGCGCCAGCAGCCAAGAGAGTTCAGGGCTCGGCACTGAAGCTTTCTTT